This T cell receptor (beta chain) appears in the sequencing data of a study of blood T cell repertoires in COVID-19 (dated by TCRdb to the early 2020s). Study-wide context: Collaborator samples came from the United States, Italy and Spain and covered acute and convalescent phases of COVID-19. The prospective study material was composed of cDNA or gDNA derived from T cells, B-cell-depleted T cells, or PBMCs. The dataset comprised deeply sampled blood TCRbeta repertoires from subjects exposed to, actively infected with, or recovered from COVID-19. A freely available public database, intended as a resource for researchers studying the immune response to SARS-CoV-2, is where the repertoires were released. Samples were obtained from the ongoing ImmuneRACE study (first 160 participants) and from over 1,000 subjects provided by 6 global collaborators. Nearly every sample came with metadata listing a de-identified subject ID, COVID-19 status, age in years and sex. Where available, HLA class I and class II types were obtained from metadata supplied by the sample provider rather than from assay-based typing.

Points the paper makes about the study in general: The quantity of clinical and demographic metadata differed by source and by participant and was supplied without curation.

The collaborating institutions used their own protocols to collect whole blood in K2EDTA tubes. Collaborator samples were shipped for TCRbeta analysis as frozen whole blood, isolated PBMCs, or DNA extracted from either sample type. This clone was recorded once. The specificity of this receptor is unknown. Base qualities are not recorded, but no much larger clone differs from it by a single base. TCRbeta CDR3 regions were amplified from genomic DNA using the immunoSEQ Assay, a bias-controlled multiplex PCR. The study's processing was this. Within the assay, amplification of reference gene primers was used to estimate how many nucleated cells each sample contained. To quantify the absolute abundance of each unique TCRbeta CDR3 rearrangement, sequence reads were collapsed and filtered. For each sample, productive Simpson clonality was calculated as the square root of Simpson's diversity index over productive rearrangements. This immuneACCESS table, as held by TCRdb, lists in-frame sequences with V and J called but not all clones. Of the missing ones, under half trace to an unresolved V gene in checked studies; the others have no known cause. From that table come the V and J calls and clone size; the DNA was used to work out D and trimming. Here the sample has about 190,000 clones; around 80% occur a single time. Over 13% of the sample lies in the top ten.

The CDR3 runs 15 amino acids, cysteine and phenylalanine included. Only the CDR3 DNA stays, 45 bases, in frame from base 1. V lost 4 bases and J lost 1 base, and the count of bases not matched to a germline gene is 5. CDR1 and CDR2 are read off the germline V gene as KGHDR and SFDVKD. The sequence links TRBV24-1 to TRBJ2-5, and TRBD1 matches 7 of the central bases. What was sequenced was peripheral blood. This receptor was identified in a man aged 25 to 40 with active or convalescent COVID-19. The DNA sequence is given as TGTGCCACCAGTGACTCGGGACAGATCCAAGAGACCCAGTACTTC. It encodes CATSDSGQIQETQYF.